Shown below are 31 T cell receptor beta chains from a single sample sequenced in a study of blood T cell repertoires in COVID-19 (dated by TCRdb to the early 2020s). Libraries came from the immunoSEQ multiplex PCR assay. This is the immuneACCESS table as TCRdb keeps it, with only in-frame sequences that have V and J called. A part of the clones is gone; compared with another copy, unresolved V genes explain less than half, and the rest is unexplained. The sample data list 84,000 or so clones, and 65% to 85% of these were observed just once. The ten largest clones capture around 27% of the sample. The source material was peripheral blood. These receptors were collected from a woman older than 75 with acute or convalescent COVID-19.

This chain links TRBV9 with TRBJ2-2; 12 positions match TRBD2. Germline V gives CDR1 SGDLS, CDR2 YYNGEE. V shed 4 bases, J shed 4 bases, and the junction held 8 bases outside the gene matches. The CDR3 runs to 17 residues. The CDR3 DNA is TGTGCCAGCAGCAGGCGACTAGCGGGAGTTCTCACCGGGGAGCTGTTTTTT. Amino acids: CASSRRLAGVLTGELFF. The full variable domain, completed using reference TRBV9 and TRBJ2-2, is DSGVTQTPKHLITATGQRVTLRCSPRSGDLSVYWYQQSLDQGLQFLIQYYNGEERAKGNILERFSAQQFPDLHSELNLSSLELGDSALYFCASSRRLAGVLTGELFFGEGSRLTVL.

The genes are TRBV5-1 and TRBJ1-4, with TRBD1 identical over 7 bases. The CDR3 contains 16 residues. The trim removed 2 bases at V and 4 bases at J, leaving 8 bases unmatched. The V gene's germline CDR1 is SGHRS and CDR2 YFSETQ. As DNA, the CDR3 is TGCGCCAGCAGCTTCGCCCGACAGGGTGGTAATGAAAAACTGTTTTTT. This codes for CASSFARQGGNEKLFF.

CDR3 sequence (DNA): TGTGCCAGCAGCTTGGTCGTCGGAGCCTACAATGAGCAGTTCTTC. Residues: CASSLVVGAYNEQFF. The chain is built from TRBV5-5 and TRBJ2-1; D unresolved. Germline lookup yields CDR1 SGHKS and CDR2 YYEKEE (reference sequence). V dropped 0 bases and J dropped 2 bases, with 9 bases sitting between them. This CDR3 is 15 amino acids long.

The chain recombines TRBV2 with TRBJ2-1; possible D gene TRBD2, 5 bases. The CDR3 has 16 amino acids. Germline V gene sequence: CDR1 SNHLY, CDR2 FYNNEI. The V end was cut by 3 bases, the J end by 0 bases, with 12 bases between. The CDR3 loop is CASSDLGGRSYNEQFF. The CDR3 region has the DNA TGTGCCAGCAGTGACTTGGGCGGGCGCTCCTACAATGAGCAGTTCTTC.

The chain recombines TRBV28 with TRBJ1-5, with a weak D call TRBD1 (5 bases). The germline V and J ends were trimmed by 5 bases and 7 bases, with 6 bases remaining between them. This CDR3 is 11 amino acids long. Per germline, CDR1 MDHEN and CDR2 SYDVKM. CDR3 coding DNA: TGTGCCAGCAGTGACAGCCAGCCCCAGCATTTT. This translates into CASSDSQPQHF.

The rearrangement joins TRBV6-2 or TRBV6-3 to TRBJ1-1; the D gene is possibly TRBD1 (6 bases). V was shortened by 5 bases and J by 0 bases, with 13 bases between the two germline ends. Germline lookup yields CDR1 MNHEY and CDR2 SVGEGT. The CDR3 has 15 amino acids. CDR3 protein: CASSGRGTMNTEAFF. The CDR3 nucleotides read TGTGCCAGCAGTGGCAGGGGAACCATGAACACTGAAGCTTTCTTT.

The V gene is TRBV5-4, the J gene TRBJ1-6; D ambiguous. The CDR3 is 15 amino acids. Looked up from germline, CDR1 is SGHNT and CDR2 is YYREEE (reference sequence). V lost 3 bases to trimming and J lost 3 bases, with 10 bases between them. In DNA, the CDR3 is TGTGCCAGCAGCTCCGGACGGGACTATAATTCACCCCTCCACTTT. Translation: CASSSGRDYNSPLHF.

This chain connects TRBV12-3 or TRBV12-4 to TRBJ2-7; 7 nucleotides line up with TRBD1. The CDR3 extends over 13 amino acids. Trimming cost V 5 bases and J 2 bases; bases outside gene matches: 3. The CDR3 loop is CASSRQGTYEQYF. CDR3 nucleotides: TGTGCCAGCAGTAGACAGGGAACCTACGAGCAGTACTTC.

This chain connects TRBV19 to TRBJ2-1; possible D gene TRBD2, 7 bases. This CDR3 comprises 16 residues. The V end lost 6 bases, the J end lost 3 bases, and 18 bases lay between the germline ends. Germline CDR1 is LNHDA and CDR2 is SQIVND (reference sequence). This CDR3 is CASRGGLAAFYNEQFF. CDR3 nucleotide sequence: TGTGCCAGTAGGGGGGGGCTAGCGGCATTCTACAATGAGCAGTTCTTC.

CDR3 sequence reads: CASQGEPFDTGELFF. DNA of the CDR3: TGTGCCAGTCAGGGGGAGCCCTTTGACACCGGGGAGCTGTTTTTT. This chain uses TRBV7-9 with TRBJ2-2; 7 bases fit TRBD1. V lost 9 bases and J lost 3; bases outside the gene matches: 10. The CDR3 extends over 15 amino acids. Germline V lookup: CDR1 SEHNR, CDR2 FQNEAQ (reference sequence).

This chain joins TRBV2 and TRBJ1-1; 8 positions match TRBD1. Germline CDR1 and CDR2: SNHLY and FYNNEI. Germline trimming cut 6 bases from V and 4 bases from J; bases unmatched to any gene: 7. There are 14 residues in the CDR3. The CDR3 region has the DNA TGTGCCAGCAGGGACCAGGGGGCGCTCACTGAAGCTTTCTTT. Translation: CASRDQGALTEAFF.

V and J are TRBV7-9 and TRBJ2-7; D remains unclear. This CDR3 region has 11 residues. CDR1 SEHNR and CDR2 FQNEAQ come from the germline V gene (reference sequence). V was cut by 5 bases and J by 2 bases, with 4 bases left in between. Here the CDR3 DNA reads TGTGCCAGCAGCAATACCTACGAGCAGTACTTC. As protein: CASSNTYEQYF.

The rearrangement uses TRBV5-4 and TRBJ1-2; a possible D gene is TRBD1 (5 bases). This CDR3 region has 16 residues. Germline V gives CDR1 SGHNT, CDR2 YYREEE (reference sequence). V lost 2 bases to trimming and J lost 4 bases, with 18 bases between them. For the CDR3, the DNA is TGTGCCAGCAGCTTAGGCCGGGACCTCGGGGGCTATGGCTACACCTTC. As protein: CASSLGRDLGGYGYTF.

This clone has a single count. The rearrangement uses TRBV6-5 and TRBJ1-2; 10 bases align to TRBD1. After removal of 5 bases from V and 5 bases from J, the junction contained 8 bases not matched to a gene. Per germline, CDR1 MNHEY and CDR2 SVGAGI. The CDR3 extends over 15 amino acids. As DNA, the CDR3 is TGTGCCAGCAGTAACGCCGGGACAGGGGTTTATGGCTACACCTTC. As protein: CASSNAGTGVYGYTF.

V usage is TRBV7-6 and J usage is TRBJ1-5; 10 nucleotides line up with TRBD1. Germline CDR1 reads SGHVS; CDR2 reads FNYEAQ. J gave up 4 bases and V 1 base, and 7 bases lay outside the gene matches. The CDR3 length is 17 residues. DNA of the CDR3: TGTGCCAGCAGCTTAGGAGCGCGGACAGGGGGGAATCAGCCCCAGCATTTT. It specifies CASSLGARTGGNQPQHF.

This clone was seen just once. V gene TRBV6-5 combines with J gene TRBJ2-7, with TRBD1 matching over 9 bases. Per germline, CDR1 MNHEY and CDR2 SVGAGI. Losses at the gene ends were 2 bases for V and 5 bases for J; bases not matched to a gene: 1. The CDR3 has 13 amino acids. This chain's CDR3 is CASSYGDRDEQYF. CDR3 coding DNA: TGTGCCAGCAGTTACGGGGACAGGGACGAGCAGTACTTC.

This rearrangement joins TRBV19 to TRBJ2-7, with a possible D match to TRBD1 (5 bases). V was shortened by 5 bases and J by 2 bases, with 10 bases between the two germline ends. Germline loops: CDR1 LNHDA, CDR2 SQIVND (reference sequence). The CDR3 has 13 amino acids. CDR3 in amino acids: CASSPRQTYEQYF. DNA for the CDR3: TGTGCCAGTAGTCCAAGACAGACCTACGAGCAGTACTTC.

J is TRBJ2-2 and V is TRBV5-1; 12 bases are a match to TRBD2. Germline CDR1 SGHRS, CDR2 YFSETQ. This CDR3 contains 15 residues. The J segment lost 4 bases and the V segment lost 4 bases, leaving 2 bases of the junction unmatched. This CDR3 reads CASSPGLAGTGELFF. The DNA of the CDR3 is TGCGCCAGCAGCCCGGGACTAGCGGGCACCGGGGAGCTGTTTTTT. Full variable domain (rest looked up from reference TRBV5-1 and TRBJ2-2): KAGVTQTPRYLIKTRGQQVTLSCSPISGHRSVSWYQQTPGQGLQFLFEYFSETQRNKGNFPGRFSGRQFSNSRSEMNVSTLELGDSALYLCASSPGLAGTGELFFGEGSRLTVL.

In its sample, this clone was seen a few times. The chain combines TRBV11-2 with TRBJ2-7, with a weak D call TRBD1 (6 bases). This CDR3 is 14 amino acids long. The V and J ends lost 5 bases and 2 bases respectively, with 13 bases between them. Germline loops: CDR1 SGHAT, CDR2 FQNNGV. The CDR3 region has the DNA TGTGCCAGCAGCCTCGTGGCAGGGGCCTACGAGCAGTACTTC. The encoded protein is CASSLVAGAYEQYF.

The chain's CDR3 is CASSKGGRYEQYF. The CDR3 DNA follows: TGTGCCAGCAGTAAAGGGGGAAGATACGAGCAGTACTTC. V usage is TRBV11-3 and J usage is TRBJ2-7, with D tentatively TRBD1 (6 bases). Germline V gene sequence: CDR1 SGHNT, CDR2 YENEEA. The CDR3 sequence is 13 residues long. V dropped 6 bases and J dropped 4 bases, with 13 bases sitting between them.

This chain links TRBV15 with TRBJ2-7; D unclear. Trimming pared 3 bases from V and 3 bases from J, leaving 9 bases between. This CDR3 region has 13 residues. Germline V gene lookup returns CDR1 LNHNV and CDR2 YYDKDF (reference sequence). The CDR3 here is CATSSTLDYEQYF. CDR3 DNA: TGTGCCACCAGCAGTACTTTAGACTACGAGCAGTACTTC.

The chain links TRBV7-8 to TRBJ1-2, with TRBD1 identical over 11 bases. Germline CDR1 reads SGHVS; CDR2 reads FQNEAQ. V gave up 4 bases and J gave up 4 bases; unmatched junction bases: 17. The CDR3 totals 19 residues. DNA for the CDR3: TGTGCCAGCAGCTCGCGCCCCTCATCCGGGACAGGGGGAGGCTATGGCTACACCTTC. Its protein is CASSSRPSSGTGGGYGYTF.

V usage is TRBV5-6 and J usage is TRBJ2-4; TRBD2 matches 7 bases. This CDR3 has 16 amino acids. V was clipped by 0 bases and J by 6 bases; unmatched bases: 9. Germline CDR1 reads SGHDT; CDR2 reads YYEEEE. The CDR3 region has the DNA TGTGCCAGCAGCTTGGGCGGGGGAGCGGGCCTAAACATTCAGTACTTC. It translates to CASSLGGGAGLNIQYF.

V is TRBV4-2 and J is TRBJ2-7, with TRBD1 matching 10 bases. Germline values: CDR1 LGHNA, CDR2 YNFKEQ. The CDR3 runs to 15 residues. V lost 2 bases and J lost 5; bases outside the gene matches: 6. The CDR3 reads CASSQTDRGHNEQYF. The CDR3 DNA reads TGTGCCAGCAGCCAAACTGACAGGGGGCATAACGAGCAGTACTTC.

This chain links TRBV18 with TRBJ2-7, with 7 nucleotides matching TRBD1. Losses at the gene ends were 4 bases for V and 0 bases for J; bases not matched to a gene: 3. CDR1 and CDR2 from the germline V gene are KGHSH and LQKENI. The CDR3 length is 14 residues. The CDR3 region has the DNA TGTGCCAGCTCACTAGGACAGGTCTCCTACGAGCAGTACTTC. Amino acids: CASSLGQVSYEQYF.

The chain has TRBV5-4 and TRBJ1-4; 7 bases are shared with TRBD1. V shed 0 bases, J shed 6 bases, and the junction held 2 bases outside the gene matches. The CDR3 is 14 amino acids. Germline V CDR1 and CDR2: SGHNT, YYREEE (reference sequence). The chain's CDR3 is CASSLDQGDEKLFF. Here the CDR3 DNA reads TGTGCCAGCAGCTTGGACCAGGGGGATGAAAAACTGTTTTTT. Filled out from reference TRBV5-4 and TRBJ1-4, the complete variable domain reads ETGVTQSPTHLIKTRGQQVTLRCSSQSGHNTVSWYQQALGQGPQFIFQYYREEENGRGNFPPRFSGLQFPNYSSELNVNALELDDSALYLCASSLDQGDEKLFFGSGTQLSVL.

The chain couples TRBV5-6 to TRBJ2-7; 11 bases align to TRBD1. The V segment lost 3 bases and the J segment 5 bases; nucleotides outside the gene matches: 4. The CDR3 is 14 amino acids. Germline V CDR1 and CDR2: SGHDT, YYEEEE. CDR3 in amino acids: CASSSDRGLDEQYF. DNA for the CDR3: TGTGCCAGCAGCTCGGACAGGGGGCTGGACGAGCAGTACTTC. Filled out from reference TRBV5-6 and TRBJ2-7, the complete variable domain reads DAGVTQSPTHLIKTRGQQVTLRCSPKSGHDTVSWYQQALGQGPQFIFQYYEEEERQRGNFPDRFSGHQFPNYSSELNVNALLLGDSALYLCASSSDRGLDEQYFGPGTRLTVT.

Written as DNA, the CDR3 is TGTGCCAGTAGTATTAGTGCGGTTCCTGGGGCCAAAAACATTCAGTACTTC. Protein sequence: CASSISAVPGAKNIQYF. This rearrangement joins TRBV19 to TRBJ2-4, with no clear D. Trimming removed 3 bases at V and 1 base at J, with 16 bases between. Germline values: CDR1 LNHDA, CDR2 SQIVND (reference sequence). CDR3 length equals 17 residues. Drawing the rest from reference TRBV19 and TRBJ2-4, the complete variable domain is DGGITQSPKYLFRKEGQNVTLSCEQNLNHDAMYWYRQDPGQGLRLIYYSQIVNDFQKGDIAEGYSVSREKKESFPLTVTSAQKNPTAFYLCASSISAVPGAKNIQYFGAGTRLSVL.

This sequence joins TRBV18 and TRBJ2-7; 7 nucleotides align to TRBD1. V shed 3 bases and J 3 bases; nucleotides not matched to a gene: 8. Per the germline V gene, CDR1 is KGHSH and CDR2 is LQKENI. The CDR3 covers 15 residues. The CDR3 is CASSPGQALIYEQYF. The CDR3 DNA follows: TGTGCCAGCTCACCCGGACAGGCGCTTATCTACGAGCAGTACTTC.

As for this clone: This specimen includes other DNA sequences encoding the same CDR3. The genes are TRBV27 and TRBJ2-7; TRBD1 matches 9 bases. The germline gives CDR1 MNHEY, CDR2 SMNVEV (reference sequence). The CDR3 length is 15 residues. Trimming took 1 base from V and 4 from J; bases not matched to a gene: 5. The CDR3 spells CASSLWGQGSYEQYF. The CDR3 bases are TGTGCCAGCAGTTTATGGGGACAGGGTTCATACGAGCAGTACTTC.

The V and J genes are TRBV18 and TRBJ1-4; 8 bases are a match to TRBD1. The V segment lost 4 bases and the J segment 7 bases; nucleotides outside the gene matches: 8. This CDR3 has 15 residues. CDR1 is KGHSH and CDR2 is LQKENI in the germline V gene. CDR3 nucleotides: TGTGCCAGCTCACTCGGACAGGGAGAAAGTGAAAAACTGTTTTTT. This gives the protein CASSLGQGESEKLFF.